What follows is one T cell receptor beta chain and its context. What it recognizes is unknown. The sample carries other DNA sequences with the same CDR3. Generated by immunoSEQ multiplex PCR, the TCRdb table keeps only in-frame clones and is missing some. This sample has 20,000 or so clones, with almost 85% found just once. Treatment given: AdE1-LMPpoly-expanded autologous EBV-specific T-cell therapy followed by anti-PD-1 nivolumab. The CDR3 contains 14 residues. Germline assignment: CDR1 PRHDT and CDR2 FYEKMQ (reference sequence). V was pared by 3 bases and J by 2 bases, with 1 base of the junction left unmatched. This sample was taken from a study of EBV T-cell therapy then PD-1 blockade in nasopharyngeal carcinoma.

The chain is built from TRBV13 and TRBJ1-2; TRBD1 agrees at 9 bases. The source is a man in his forties with nasopharyngeal carcinoma. This material consisted of CD8+ T cells from blood, taken at approximately day 31 from a patient whose treatment included autologous EBV-specific T cells and nivolumab. The CDR3 bases are TGTGCCAGCAGCTTGGGGACAGGGAACTATGGCTACACCTTC. Its protein is CASSLGTGNYGYTF.